One T cell receptor (beta chain) is described in this entry. The assay was immunoSEQ multiplex PCR, and TCRdb's table has in-frame clones only and misses some. The table shows 2 million to 2.5 million clones, with around 95% occurring only once. This specimen comes from a study of shared clonotypes between healthy human individuals. At the level of the study: There were three CD4 naive, three CD4 memory, two CD8 naive and one CD8 memory plates per donor.

The CDR3 has 15 residues. Per germline, CDR1 SGHVS and CDR2 FQNEAQ. V lost 3 bases, J lost 0 bases, and 4 bases stayed unmatched. The sequence was obtained from a man in his late teens or twenties in good health. Input material: naive CD4+ T cells sorted from blood. Subset denoted: CD45RA+ positively selected. The chain uses TRBV7-8 and TRBJ2-7, with TRBD1 identical over 8 bases. CDR3: CASSLRDRPSYEQYF. CDR3 sequence (DNA): TGTGCCAGCAGCTTGAGGGACAGGCCCTCCTACGAGCAGTACTTC.